This entry is about one T cell receptor (beta chain). These data are taken from a study of cytomegalovirus exposure and HLA in healthy donors. CDR3 length: 17 residues. From germline, CDR1 is SQVTM and CDR2 ANQGSEA. V lost 6 bases, J lost 6 bases, and 14 bases stayed unmatched. Vbeta (60) and Jbeta (13) primers were used in the PCR. Assay used: immunoSEQ multiplex PCR; TCRdb lists only in-frame clones, some missing. The profile shows around 40,000 clones, around 60% of them singletons. The V and J genes are TRBV29-1 and TRBJ2-3; 14 nucleotides line up with TRBD2. Sequencing was done on a sample of PBMCs. This sequence originates from a human donor in good health. Here the CDR3 DNA reads TGCAGCGTCGGGGGAGGACTAGCGGGGGGCTCCTGGGATACGCAGTATTTT. Translating it yields CSVGGGLAGGSWDTQYF.